Following are 9 T cell receptor beta chains from one sample sequenced in a study of CD8 T cells in Susac syndrome. With random hexamers, roughly 0.45 to 1 ug RNA was reverse transcribed. TCRdb reprocessed the immunoSEQ multiplex PCR reads with MiXCR, giving one entry per CDR3 protein. The sample carries more than 110,000 distinct CDR3 sequences, roughly 94% recorded once. Sequencing input: CD8+ T cells from PBMCs. These receptors came from a human donor in good health.

The gene calls are TRBV6-5 and TRBJ2-3; TRBD2 matches at 9 bases. V shed 2 bases, J shed 0 bases, and the junction held 0 bases outside the gene matches. This CDR3 has 15 amino acids. Germline CDR1 reads MNHEY; CDR2 reads SVGAGI. The CDR3 DNA follows: TGTGCCAGCAGTTACCTAGCGGGGAGCACAGATACGCAGTATTTT. Residues: CASSYLAGSTDTQYF.

The V gene is TRBV29-1, the J gene TRBJ2-5; D possibly uses TRBD1 or TRBD2 (5 bases each). Trimming shortened V by 6 bases and J by 0 bases, and 17 bases separated the two germline ends. The CDR3 consists of 15 residues. Germline CDR1 is SQVTM and CDR2 is ANQGSEA. The CDR3 loop is CSVPLRGAYQETQYF. As DNA, the CDR3 is TGCAGCGTACCCCTTAGAGGGGCGTACCAAGAGACCCAGTACTTC.

The chain joins TRBV28 to TRBJ2-3, with 10 bases fitting TRBD2. There are 14 residues in the CDR3. Germline CDR1 reads MDHEN; CDR2 reads SYDVKM. V lost 6 bases to trimming and J lost 6 bases; unmatched junction nucleotides: 6. The CDR3 DNA is TGTGCCAGCAGCCTTAAGCGGGAGGGCGATACGCAGTATTTT. Translation gives CASSLKREGDTQYF.

J is TRBJ2-1 and V is TRBV19; 7 bases line up with TRBD2. Germline values: CDR1 LNHDA, CDR2 SQIVND (reference sequence). Germline trimming cut 8 bases from V and 7 bases from J; bases unmatched to any gene: 5. The CDR3 is made up of 12 amino acids. The CDR3 sequence: CASEGLTNEQFF. The CDR3 DNA follows: TGTGCCAGTGAGGGACTAACGAATGAGCAGTTCTTC.

The chain couples TRBV7-9 to TRBJ2-4, with 10 bases fitting TRBD1. In germline, CDR1 is SEHNR, CDR2 FQNEAQ (reference sequence). V dropped 5 bases and J dropped 0; count of bases not matched to a gene: 4. CDR3 length equals 16 residues. This CDR3 is CASSLWTGGAKNIQYF. CDR3 coding DNA: TGTGCCAGCAGCCTCTGGACAGGGGGAGCCAAAAACATTCAGTACTTC.

V gene TRBV28 combines with J gene TRBJ2-1; possibly TRBD1 for D (5 bases). The V gene's germline CDR1 is MDHEN and CDR2 SYDVKM. V gave up 4 bases and J gave up 7 bases, with 17 bases separating them. This CDR3 has 15 residues. CDR3 DNA: TGTGCCAGCAGTTCTAGGGGTCGAAGGGGAAATGAGCAGTTCTTC. Its translation is CASSSRGRRGNEQFF. The whole variable domain, filled in from reference TRBV28 and TRBJ2-1, reads DVKVTQSSRYLVKRTGEKVFLECVQDMDHENMFWYRQDPGLGLRLIYFSYDVKMKEKGDIPEGYSVSREKKERFSLILESASTNQTSMYLCASSSRGRRGNEQFFGPGTRLTVL.

This rearrangement joins TRBV4-1 to TRBJ2-1, with 11 nucleotides matching TRBD2. Trimming took 4 bases from V and 7 from J; bases not matched to a gene: 12. CDR1 is MGHRA, CDR2 YSYEKL, per germline. CDR3 length: 17 amino acids. In DNA, the CDR3 is TGCGCCAGCAGCCCGACCTTAGCGGGAGGGCCGGGGAATGAGCAGTTCTTC. This sequence encodes CASSPTLAGGPGNEQFF.

The chain recombines TRBV11-2 with TRBJ2-5, with D uncertain. This CDR3 is 14 amino acids long. Germline loops: CDR1 SGHAT, CDR2 FQNNGV. Trimming cost V 1 base and J 2 bases, with 8 bases left between them. CDR3 nucleotide sequence: TGTGCCAGCAGCTTAGTCCGGTATCAAGAGACCCAGTACTTC. Translation gives CASSLVRYQETQYF.

The chain joins TRBV15 to TRBJ2-7; no firm D call. The ends were cut back, 4 bases at V and 6 bases at J, with 13 bases in the middle. From germline, CDR1 is LNHNV and CDR2 YYDKDF (reference sequence). The CDR3 is made up of 13 amino acids. The CDR3 bases are TGTGCCACCAGCACGTTCCCGGGCCCCGAGCAGTACTTC. This encodes CATSTFPGPEQYF.